This entry features one T cell receptor (beta chain) sequence. Its specificity is unknown. As for the donors, each was a healthy bone marrow donor. This sample is part of a study of cytomegalovirus exposure and HLA in healthy donors. From germline, CDR1 is GTSNPN and CDR2 SVGIG (reference sequence). The CDR3 extends over 15 amino acids. V shed 4 bases and J 4 bases; nucleotides not matched to a gene: 12. Findings and caveats of the study: Roughly uniform sequencing depth across donors was assumed, possibly incorrectly. Accurate prediction of HLA-A and HLA-B alleles (for most subjects) was reportedly achieved from TCR beta sequences. A later analysis associated some 16,000 TCR beta sequences with HLA alleles at a 0.05 false discovery rate.

The study ran its PCR with 60 Vbeta and 13 Jbeta primers. Using immunoSEQ multiplex PCR, the repertoire was profiled, and TCRdb retains in-frame clones only, with some absent. The table has roughly 99,000 clones, about 74% seen once; the top ten hold 11% to 15%. Sequenced material: PBMCs. The chain carries TRBV30 and TRBJ2-7; 8 bases map to TRBD1. The sequence was collected from a woman between 40 and 50 years old in good health and CMV-seropositive. CDR3 DNA sequence: TGTGCCTGGATCTCCCCCAGGGACAGGATATACGAGCAGTACTTC. Translated, it gives CAWISPRDRIYEQYF.